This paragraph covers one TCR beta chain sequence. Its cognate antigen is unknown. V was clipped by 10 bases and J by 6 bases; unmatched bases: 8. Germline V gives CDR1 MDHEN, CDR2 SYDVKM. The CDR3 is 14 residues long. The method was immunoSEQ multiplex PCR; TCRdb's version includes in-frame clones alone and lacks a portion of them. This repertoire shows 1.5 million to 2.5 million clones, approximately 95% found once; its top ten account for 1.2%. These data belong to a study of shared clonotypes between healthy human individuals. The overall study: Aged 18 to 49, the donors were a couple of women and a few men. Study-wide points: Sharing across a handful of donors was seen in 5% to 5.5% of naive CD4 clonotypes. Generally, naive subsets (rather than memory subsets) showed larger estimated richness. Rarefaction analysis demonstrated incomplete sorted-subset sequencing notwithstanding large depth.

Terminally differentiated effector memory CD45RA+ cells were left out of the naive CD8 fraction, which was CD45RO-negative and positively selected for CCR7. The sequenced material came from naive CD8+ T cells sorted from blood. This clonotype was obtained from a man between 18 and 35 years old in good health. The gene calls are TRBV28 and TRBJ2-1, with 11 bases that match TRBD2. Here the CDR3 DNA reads TGTGCCACCGAAACCGGGACTAGCGGCAATGAGCAGTTCTTC. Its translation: CATETGTSGNEQFF.